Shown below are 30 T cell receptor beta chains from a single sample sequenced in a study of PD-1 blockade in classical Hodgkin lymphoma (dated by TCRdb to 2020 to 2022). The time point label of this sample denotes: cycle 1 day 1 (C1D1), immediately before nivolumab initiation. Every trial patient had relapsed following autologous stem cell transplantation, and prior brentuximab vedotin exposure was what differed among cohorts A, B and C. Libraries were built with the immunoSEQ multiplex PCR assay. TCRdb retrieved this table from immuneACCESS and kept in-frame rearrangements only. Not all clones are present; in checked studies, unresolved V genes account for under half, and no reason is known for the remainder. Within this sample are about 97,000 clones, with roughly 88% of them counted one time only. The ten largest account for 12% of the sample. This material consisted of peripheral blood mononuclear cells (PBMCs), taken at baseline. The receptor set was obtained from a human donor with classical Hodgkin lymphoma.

CDR3 sequence (DNA): TGTGCCAGCAGGTTGAGGGCAGCGACTAGCGGGAGGGTGGAAACCGGGGAGCTGTTTTTT. This gives the protein CASRLRAATSGRVETGELFF. The V gene is TRBV27, the J gene TRBJ2-2; 14 positions agree with TRBD2. The CDR3 spans 20 residues. Germline V CDR1 and CDR2: MNHEY, SMNVEV (reference sequence). J gave up 5 bases and V 6 bases, and 17 bases lay outside the gene matches.

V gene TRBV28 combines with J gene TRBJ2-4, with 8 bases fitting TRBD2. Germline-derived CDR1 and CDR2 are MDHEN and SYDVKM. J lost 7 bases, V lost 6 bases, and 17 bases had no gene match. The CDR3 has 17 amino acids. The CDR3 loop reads CASRPRVLRAGENIQYF. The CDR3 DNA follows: TGTGCCAGCAGGCCGAGGGTTCTTCGAGCGGGAGAGAACATTCAGTACTTC.

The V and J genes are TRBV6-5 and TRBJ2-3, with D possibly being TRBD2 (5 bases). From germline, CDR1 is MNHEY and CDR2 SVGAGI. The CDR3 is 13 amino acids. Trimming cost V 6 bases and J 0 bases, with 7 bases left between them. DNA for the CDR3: TGTGCCAGCAGAGCGGACAGCACAGATACGCAGTATTTT. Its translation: CASRADSTDTQYF.

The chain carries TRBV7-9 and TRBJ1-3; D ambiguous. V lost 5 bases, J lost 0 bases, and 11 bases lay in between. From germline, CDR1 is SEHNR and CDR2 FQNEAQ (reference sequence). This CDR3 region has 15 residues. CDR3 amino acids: CASSPPPNSGNTIYF. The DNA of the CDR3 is TGTGCCAGCAGCCCCCCCCCGAACTCTGGAAACACCATATATTTT.

CDR3 sequence reads: CASSVGTDAYEQYF. CDR3 in DNA: TGTGCCAGCAGCGTCGGTACCGATGCCTACGAGCAGTACTTC. This chain joins TRBV9 and TRBJ2-7; no clear D gene. V lost 2 bases and J 2 bases, leaving 11 bases between the germline ends. The germline gives CDR1 SGDLS, CDR2 YYNGEE. The CDR3 is made up of 14 amino acids.

In DNA, the CDR3 is TGTGCCAGCAGTGAAATCTTGGACTCTGGGGCCAACGTCCTGACTTTC. Its translation is CASSEILDSGANVLTF. The V and J genes are TRBV6-1 and TRBJ2-6; no firm D call. Trimming removed 2 bases from V and 0 bases from J, with 8 bases in between. Germline values: CDR1 MNHNS, CDR2 SASEGT. The CDR3 covers 16 residues.

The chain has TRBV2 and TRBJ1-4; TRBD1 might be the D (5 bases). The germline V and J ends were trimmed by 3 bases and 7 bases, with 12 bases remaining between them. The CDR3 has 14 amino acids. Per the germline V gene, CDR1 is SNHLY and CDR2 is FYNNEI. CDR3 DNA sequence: TGTGCCAGCAGTGATGGCAGGGTAATTGAAAAACTGTTTTTT. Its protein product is CASSDGRVIEKLFF.

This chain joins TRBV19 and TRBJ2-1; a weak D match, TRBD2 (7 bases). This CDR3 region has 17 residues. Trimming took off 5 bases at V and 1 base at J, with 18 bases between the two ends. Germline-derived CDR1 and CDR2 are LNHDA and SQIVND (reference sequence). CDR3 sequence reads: CASSEPVGGLSYNEQFF. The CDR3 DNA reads TGTGCCAGTAGTGAGCCCGTCGGGGGGCTGTCCTACAATGAGCAGTTCTTC.

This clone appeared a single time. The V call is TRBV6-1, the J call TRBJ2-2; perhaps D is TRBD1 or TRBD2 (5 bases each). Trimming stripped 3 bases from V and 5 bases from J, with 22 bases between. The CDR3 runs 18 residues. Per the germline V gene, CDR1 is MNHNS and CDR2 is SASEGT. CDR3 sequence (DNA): TGTGCCAGCAGTGACCCCCGCCCCGGGACCGGCGGGACCGGGGAGCTGTTTTTT. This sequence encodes CASSDPRPGTGGTGELFF.

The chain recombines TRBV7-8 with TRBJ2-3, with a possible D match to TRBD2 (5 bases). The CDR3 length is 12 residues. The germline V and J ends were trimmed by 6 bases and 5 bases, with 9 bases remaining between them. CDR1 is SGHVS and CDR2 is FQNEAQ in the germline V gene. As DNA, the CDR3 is TGTGCCAGCAGTCCCCGGGAAGATACGCAGTATTTT. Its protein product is CASSPREDTQYF.

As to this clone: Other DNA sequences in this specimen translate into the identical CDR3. The CDR3: CASSPGGSYGYTF. DNA of the CDR3: TGTGCCAGCAGTCCTGGGGGCAGCTATGGCTACACCTTC. The chain recombines TRBV2 with TRBJ1-2; TRBD1 is a possible D gene (6 bases). Germline V gene data show CDR1 as SNHLY and CDR2 as FYNNEI. Trimming pared 5 bases from V and 4 bases from J, leaving 11 bases between. CDR3 length: 13 amino acids.

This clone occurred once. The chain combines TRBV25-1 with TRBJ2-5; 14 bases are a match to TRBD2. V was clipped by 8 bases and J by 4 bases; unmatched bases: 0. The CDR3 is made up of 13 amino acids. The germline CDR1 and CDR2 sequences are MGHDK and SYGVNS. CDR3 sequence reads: CASGTSGRETQYF. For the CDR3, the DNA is TGTGCCAGCGGGACTAGCGGGAGAGAGACCCAGTACTTC. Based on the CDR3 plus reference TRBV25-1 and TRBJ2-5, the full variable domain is EADIYQTPRYLVIGTGKKITLECSQTMGHDKMYWYQQDPGMELHLIHYSYGVNSTEKGDLSSESTVSRIRTEHFPLTLESARPSHTSQYLCASGTSGRETQYFGPGTRLLVL.

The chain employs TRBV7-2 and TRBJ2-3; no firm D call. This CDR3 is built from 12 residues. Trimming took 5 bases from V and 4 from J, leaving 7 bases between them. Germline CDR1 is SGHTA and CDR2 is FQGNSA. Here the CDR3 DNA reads TGTGCCAGCAGCAAATCCGCAGATACGCAGTATTTT. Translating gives CASSKSADTQYF.

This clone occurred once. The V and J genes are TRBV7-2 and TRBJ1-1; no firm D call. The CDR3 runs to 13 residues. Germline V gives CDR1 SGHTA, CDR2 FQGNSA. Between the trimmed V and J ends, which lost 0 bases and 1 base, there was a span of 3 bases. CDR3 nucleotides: TGTGCCAGCAGCTTAGCCAGGAACACTGAAGCTTTCTTT. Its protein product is CASSLARNTEAFF.

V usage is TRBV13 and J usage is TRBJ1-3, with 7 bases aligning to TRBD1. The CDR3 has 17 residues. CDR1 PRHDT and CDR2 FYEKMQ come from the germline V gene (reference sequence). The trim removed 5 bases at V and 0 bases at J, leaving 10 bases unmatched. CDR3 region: CASSTQQQGSSGNTIYF. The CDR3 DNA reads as TGTGCCAGCAGCACCCAACAACAGGGGAGCTCTGGAAACACCATATATTTT.

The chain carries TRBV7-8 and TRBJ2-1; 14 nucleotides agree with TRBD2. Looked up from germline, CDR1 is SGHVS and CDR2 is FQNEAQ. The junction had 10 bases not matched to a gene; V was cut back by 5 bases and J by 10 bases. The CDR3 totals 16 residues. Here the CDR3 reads CASSPTGLAGGGEQFF. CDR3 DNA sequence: TGTGCCAGCAGCCCAACAGGACTAGCGGGAGGAGGCGAGCAGTTCTTC.

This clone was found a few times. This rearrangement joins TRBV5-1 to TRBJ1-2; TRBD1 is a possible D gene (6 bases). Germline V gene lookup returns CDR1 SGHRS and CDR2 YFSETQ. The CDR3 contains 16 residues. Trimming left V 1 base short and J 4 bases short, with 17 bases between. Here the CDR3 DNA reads TGCGCCAGCAGCTTGTCATTTTCCCAAGGGGGCTATGGCTACACCTTC. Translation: CASSLSFSQGGYGYTF.

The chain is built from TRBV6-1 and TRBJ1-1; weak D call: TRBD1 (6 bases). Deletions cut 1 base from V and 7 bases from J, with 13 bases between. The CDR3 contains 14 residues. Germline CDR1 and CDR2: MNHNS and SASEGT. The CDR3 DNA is TGTGCCAGCAGTGAAGTTGGGGACATCCGTGAAGCTTTCTTT. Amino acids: CASSEVGDIREAFF.

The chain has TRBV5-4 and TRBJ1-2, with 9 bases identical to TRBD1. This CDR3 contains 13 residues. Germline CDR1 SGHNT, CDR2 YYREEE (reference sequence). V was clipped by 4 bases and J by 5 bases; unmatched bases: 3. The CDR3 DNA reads TGTGCCAGCAGCCCCGGGACAGGGTATGGCTACACCTTC. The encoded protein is CASSPGTGYGYTF.

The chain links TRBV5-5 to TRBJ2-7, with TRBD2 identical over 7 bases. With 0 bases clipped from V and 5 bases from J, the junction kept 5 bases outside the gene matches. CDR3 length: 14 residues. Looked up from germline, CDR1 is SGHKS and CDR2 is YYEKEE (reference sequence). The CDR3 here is CASSLVPGRDEQYF. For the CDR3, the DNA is TGTGCCAGCAGCTTGGTGCCAGGGAGGGACGAGCAGTACTTC.

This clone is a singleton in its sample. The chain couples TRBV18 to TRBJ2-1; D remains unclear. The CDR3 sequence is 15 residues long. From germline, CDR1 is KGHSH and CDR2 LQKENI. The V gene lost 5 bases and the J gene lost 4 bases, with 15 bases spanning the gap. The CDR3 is CASSAGPLPYNEQFF. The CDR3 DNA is TGTGCCAGCTCAGCCGGGCCCCTCCCTTACAATGAGCAGTTCTTC.

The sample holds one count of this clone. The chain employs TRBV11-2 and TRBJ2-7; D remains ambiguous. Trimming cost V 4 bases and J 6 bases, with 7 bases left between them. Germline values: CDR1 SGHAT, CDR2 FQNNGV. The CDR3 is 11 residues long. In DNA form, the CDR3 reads TGTGCCAGCAGCTCCTTTATCGAGCAGTACTTC. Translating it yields CASSSFIEQYF.

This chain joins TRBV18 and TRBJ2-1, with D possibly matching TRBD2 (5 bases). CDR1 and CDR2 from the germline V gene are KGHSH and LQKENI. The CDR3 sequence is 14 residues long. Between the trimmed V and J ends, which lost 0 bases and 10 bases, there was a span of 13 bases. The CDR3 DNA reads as TGTGCCAGCTCACCACCAGGCGTCGGAGGAGAGCAGTTCTTC. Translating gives CASSPPGVGGEQFF.

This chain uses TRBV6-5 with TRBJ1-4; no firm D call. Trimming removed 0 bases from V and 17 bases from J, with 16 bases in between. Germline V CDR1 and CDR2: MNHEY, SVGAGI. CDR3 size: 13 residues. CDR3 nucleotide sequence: TGTGCCAGCAGTTACTCCCGGGTGTCCGTATTATTTTTT. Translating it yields CASSYSRVSVLFF.

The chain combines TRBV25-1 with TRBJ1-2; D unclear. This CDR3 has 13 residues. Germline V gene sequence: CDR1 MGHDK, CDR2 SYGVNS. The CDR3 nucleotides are TGTGCAAGCCGGAACGAGGCTAACTATGGCTACACCTTC. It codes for CASRNEANYGYTF.

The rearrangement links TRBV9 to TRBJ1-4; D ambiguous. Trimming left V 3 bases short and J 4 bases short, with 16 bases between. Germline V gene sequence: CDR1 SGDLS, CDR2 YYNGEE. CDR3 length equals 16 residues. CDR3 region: CASSAPSGLGNEKLFF. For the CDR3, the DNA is TGTGCCAGCAGCGCGCCCTCGGGTCTCGGTAATGAAAAACTGTTTTTT.

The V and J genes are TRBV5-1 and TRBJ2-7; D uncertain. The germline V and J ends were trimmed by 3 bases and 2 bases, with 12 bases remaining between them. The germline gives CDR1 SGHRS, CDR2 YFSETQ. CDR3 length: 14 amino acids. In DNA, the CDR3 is TGCGCCAGCAGCTCGACGGCAGCCACCTACGAGCAGTACTTC. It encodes CASSSTAATYEQYF.

The CDR3: CAISVDSGDTQYF. CDR3 nucleotide sequence: TGTGCCATCAGTGTTGATAGCGGTGATACGCAGTATTTT. The gene calls are TRBV10-3 and TRBJ2-3; D perhaps matches TRBD2 (6 bases). Germline V gene lookup returns CDR1 ENHRY and CDR2 SYGVKD. The ends were cut back, 4 bases at V and 6 bases at J, with 11 bases in the middle. The CDR3 consists of 13 residues.

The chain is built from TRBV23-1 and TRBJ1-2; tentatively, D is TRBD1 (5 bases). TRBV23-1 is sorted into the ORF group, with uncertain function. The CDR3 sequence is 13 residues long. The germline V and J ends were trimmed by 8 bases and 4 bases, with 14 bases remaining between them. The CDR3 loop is CASRFGTSYGYTF. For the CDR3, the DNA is TGCGCCAGCCGCTTTGGGACCTCCTATGGCTACACCTTC.

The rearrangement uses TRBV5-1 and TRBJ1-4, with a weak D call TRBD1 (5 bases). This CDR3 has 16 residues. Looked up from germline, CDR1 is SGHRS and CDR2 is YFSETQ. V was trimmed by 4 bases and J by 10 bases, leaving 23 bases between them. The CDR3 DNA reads TGCGCCAGCAGCCAGGGCGAGTGGCCGGGGGAGGGAAAACTGTTTTTT. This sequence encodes CASSQGEWPGEGKLFF. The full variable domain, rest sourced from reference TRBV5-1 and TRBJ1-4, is KAGVTQTPRYLIKTRGQQVTLSCSPISGHRSVSWYQQTPGQGLQFLFEYFSETQRNKGNFPGRFSGRQFSNSRSEMNVSTLELGDSALYLCASSQGEWPGEGKLFFGSGTQLSVL.